One TCR beta chain is described in this entry. As yet, its antigen is unknown. This entry is derived from a study of a mutant IDH1 vaccine in newly diagnosed glioma. Study-wide background: Beforehand, treatment had been radiotherapy, temozolomide, or both; the majority received both.

Study-level results: Among patients, 93.3% showed immune responses induced by the vaccine.

Specified time point: baseline, week 1 (first vaccination visit). The treatment is: pre-vaccination baseline after standard-of-care therapy. The CDR3 runs to 11 residues. Deletions cut 5 bases from V and 8 bases from J, with 10 bases between. Germline V gene sequence: CDR1 SGHKS, CDR2 YYEKEE (reference sequence). Method: immunoSEQ multiplex PCR; TCRdb's copy keeps in-frame clones and lacks some. Found here are approximately 67,000 clones, over 70% of them singletons; the top ten hold approximately 4.2%. The starting material was peripheral blood mononuclear cells (PBMCs), obtained from a glioma patient treated with radiotherapy, temozolomide or both. The clonotype originates from a woman between 18 and 29 years old with glioma. Some clones in this sample may be carry-over from other donors' samples. The rearrangement joins TRBV5-5 to TRBJ1-2, with D hard to call. Written as DNA, the CDR3 is TGTGCCAGCAGGCTAATGGGGGGCTACACCTTC. Translation gives CASRLMGGYTF.